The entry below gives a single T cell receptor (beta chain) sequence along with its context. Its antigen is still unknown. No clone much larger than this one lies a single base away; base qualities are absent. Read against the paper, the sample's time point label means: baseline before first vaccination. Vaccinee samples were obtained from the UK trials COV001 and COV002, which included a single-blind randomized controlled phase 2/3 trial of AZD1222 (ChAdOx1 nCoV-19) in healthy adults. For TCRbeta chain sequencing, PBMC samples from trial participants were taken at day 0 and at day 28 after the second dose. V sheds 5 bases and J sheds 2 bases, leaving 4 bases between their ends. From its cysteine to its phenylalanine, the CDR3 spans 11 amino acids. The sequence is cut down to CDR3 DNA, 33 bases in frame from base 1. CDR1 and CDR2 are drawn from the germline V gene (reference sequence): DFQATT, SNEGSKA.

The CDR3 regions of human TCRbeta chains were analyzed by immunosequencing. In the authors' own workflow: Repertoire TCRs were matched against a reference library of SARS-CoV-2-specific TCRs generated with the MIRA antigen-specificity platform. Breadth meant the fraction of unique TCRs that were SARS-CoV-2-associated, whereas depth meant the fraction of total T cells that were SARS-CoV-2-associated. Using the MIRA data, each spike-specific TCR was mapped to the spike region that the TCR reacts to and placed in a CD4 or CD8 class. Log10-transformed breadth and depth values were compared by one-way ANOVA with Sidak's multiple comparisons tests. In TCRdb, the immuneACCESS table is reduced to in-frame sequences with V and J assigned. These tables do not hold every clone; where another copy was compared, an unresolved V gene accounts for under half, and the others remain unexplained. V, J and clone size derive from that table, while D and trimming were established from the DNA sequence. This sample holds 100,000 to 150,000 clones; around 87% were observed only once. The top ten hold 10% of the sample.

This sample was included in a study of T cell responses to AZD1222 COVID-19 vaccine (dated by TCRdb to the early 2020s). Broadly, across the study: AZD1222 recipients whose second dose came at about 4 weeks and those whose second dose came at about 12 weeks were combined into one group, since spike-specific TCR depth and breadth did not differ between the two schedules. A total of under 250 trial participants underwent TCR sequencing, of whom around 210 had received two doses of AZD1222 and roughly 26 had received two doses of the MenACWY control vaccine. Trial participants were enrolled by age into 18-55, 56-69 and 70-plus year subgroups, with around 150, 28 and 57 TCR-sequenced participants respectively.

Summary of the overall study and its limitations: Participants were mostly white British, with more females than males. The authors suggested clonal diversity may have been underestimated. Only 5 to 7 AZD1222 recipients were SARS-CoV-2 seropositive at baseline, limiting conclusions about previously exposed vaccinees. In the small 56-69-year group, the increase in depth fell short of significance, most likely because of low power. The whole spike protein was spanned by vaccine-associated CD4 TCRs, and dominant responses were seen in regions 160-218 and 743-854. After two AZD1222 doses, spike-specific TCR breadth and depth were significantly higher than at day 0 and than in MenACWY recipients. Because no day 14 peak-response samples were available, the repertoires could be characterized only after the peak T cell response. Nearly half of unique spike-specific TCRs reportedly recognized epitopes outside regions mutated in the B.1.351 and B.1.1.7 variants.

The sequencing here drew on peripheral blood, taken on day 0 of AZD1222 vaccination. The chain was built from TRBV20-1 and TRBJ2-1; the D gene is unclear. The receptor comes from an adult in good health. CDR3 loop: CSAYAYNEQFF. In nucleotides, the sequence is TGCAGTGCTTACGCCTACAATGAGCAGTTCTTC.